The 22 T cell receptor beta chains reported below all come from one sample, sequenced in a study of T cell repertoires in cytomegalovirus infection. TCRdb re-called the reads with MiXCR, one entry per CDR3 protein. Of about 85,000 distinct CDR3 sequences listed, around 49% are singletons. The antigens these receptors bind are not known. The source was CD8+ T cells from cultured PBMCs, collected from culture after CMV antigen stimulation. Receptor source: a human donor in good health (CMV status not recorded). Some clones in this sample may be carry-over from other donors' samples.

This chain joins TRBV28 and TRBJ2-1, with D tentatively TRBD2 (6 bases). This CDR3 contains 17 residues. CDR1 is MDHEN, CDR2 SYDVKM, per germline. Trimming took off 6 bases at V and 0 bases at J, with 18 bases between the two ends. CDR3 nucleotide sequence: TGTGCCAGCAGCCACGGAGTAGCGGCGAGCTCCTACAATGAGCAGTTCTTC. This translates into CASSHGVAASSYNEQFF.

V usage is TRBV7-8 and J usage is TRBJ2-3; TRBD2 matches at 13 bases. Per the germline V gene, CDR1 is SGHVS and CDR2 is FQNEAQ. CDR3 length: 18 amino acids. V was pared by 10 bases and J by 2 bases, with 15 bases of the junction left unmatched. The CDR3 DNA is TGTGCCACCAGTGGGACTAGCGGGAAGCTGCCTAACACAGATACGCAGTATTTT. Protein sequence: CATSGTSGKLPNTDTQYF.

CDR3 in DNA: TGCAGTGGGTCCGGCCCCGTAGCGGGAGCTGGGTTGGACACCGGGGAGCTGTTTTTT. It encodes CSGSGPVAGAGLDTGELFF. V is TRBV20-1 and J is TRBJ2-2; TRBD2 agrees at 9 bases. From germline, CDR1 is DFQATT and CDR2 SNEGSKA (reference sequence). This CDR3 is 19 amino acids long. Trimming took 7 bases from V and 3 from J; bases not matched to a gene: 21.

The genes are TRBV19 and TRBJ1-3; TRBD1 is a possible D gene (5 bases). Germline CDR1 and CDR2: LNHDA and SQIVND (reference sequence). V was clipped by 7 bases and J by 0 bases, with 10 bases between them. The CDR3 runs 14 residues. DNA for the CDR3: TGTGCCAGTAACAGGTTATACTCTGGAAACACCATATATTTT. Translated, it gives CASNRLYSGNTIYF.

At least ten counts were recorded for this clonotype. The chain is built from TRBV7-8 and TRBJ2-3; 7 bases fit TRBD2. CDR3 length: 13 residues. Germline loops: CDR1 SGHVS, CDR2 FQNEAQ. Trimming at V came to 5 bases and at J to 11 bases, leaving 10 bases not matched to a gene. The CDR3 coding sequence is TGTGCCAGCAGCCCCCCGGGGGGTGTTAAGCAGTATTTT. The encoded protein is CASSPPGGVKQYF.

This clonotype was seen only a few times. The V call is TRBV28, the J call TRBJ2-3; weak D call: TRBD1 (5 bases). CDR1 is MDHEN, CDR2 SYDVKM, per germline. V was pared by 8 bases and J by 6 bases, with 15 bases between. The CDR3 spans 13 residues. CDR3 sequence reads: CASSLQVSDTQYF. Here the CDR3 DNA reads TGTGCCAGCTCGCTACAGGTGTCGGATACGCAGTATTTT.

This clonotype showed up just a few times. The chain has TRBV7-9 and TRBJ1-4; D not certain. Per the germline V gene, CDR1 is SEHNR and CDR2 is FQNEAQ (reference sequence). With 5 bases removed from V and 3 bases from J, the gap between germline ends came to 16 bases. The length of the CDR3 is 16 residues. The CDR3, as DNA: TGTGCCAGCAGCGCCCGGGATCCCGGACCTAATGAAAAACTGTTTTTT. Translated: CASSARDPGPNEKLFF.

The CDR3 nucleotides are TGTGCCAGCAGTTTAAGCGGGAGGGCCAGGGAGCAGTTCTTC. This codes for CASSLSGRAREQFF. The chain recombines TRBV12-3 or TRBV12-4 with TRBJ2-1, with 10 bases aligning to TRBD2. The CDR3 covers 14 residues. With V trimmed by 2 bases and J by 10 bases, 5 bases remained unmatched.

This chain connects TRBV25-1 to TRBJ1-1; unclear D gene. V lost 1 base, J lost 5 bases, and 11 bases lay in between. From germline, CDR1 is MGHDK and CDR2 SYGVNS. The CDR3 totals 14 residues. The CDR3 loop is CASSEWGSRTEAFF. Written as DNA, the CDR3 is TGTGCCAGCAGTGAATGGGGATCCAGGACTGAAGCTTTCTTT.

The rearrangement links TRBV20-1 to TRBJ1-5, with D possibly TRBD1 on 6 matching bases. The CDR3 runs to 15 residues. Germline V gene data show CDR1 as DFQATT and CDR2 as SNEGSKA (reference sequence). Trimming took off 5 bases at V and 0 bases at J, with 14 bases between the two ends. The CDR3 loop is CSASGTQHSNQPQHF. The CDR3 bases are TGCAGTGCTTCTGGGACACAGCATAGCAATCAGCCCCAGCATTTT.

This clonotype has just a few counts. The V gene is TRBV7-4, the J gene TRBJ2-5; 9 positions match TRBD2. V lost 5 bases, J lost 1 base, and 8 bases stayed unmatched. In germline, CDR1 is SGHVT, CDR2 SQSDAQ. The CDR3 is 16 amino acids. The CDR3 nucleotides are TGTGCCAGCAGCCCCCCCGGGACTAGCAGCCAAGAGACCCAGTACTTC. Its protein product is CASSPPGTSSQETQYF.

The gene calls are TRBV10-3 and TRBJ2-3, with D uncertain. V lost 0 bases and J lost 5, with 12 bases in between. The CDR3 is 15 amino acids. Per germline, CDR1 ENHRY and CDR2 SYGVKD. The CDR3: CAISESTRLIDTQYF. DNA for the CDR3: TGTGCCATCAGTGAGTCGACCAGGCTGATAGATACGCAGTATTTT.

This chain links TRBV7-8 with TRBJ2-5; D is possibly TRBD2 (5 bases). Trimming took 1 base from V and 2 from J, leaving 17 bases between them. Germline values: CDR1 SGHVS, CDR2 FQNEAQ. CDR3 size: 17 residues. The CDR3 region is CASSLDLPSGIQETQYF. DNA of the CDR3: TGTGCCAGCAGCTTAGACCTTCCCAGCGGAATACAAGAGACCCAGTACTTC.

As concerns this clonotype: Given a much more abundant clone one base away, this may be a read error. V and J are TRBV19 and TRBJ2-1; 16 bases align to TRBD2. Germline CDR1 is LNHDA and CDR2 is SQIVND (reference sequence). This CDR3 is 16 amino acids long. The V and J ends lost 9 bases and 9 bases, in that order; junction bases with no gene match: 11. As DNA, the CDR3 is TGTGCCAGCCCGGGACTAGCGGGAGGGTTGGCGTGTGAGCAGTTCTTC. Amino acid sequence: CASPGLAGGLACEQFF. The full variable domain, its missing parts supplied by reference TRBV19 and TRBJ2-1, is DGGITQSPKYLFRKEGQNVTLSCEQNLNHDAMYWYRQDPGQGLRLIYYSQIVNDFQKGDIAEGYSVSREKKESFPLTVTSAQKNPTAFYLCASPGLAGGLACEQFFGPGTRLTVL.

Comment on this clonotype: The junction departs from the called germline gene at one end, perhaps through a read error. The CDR3 sequence: CASSQTGESMETQYF. The CDR3, as DNA: TGTGCCAGCAGCCAGACGGGGGAGTCGATGGAGACCCAGTACTTC. This chain connects TRBV4-1 to TRBJ2-5; D is possibly TRBD2 (6 bases). From germline, CDR1 is MGHRA and CDR2 YSYEKL. This CDR3 contains 15 residues.

V is TRBV24-1 and J is TRBJ2-3; 12 bases align to TRBD2. The germline V gene has CDR1 KGHDR and CDR2 SFDVKD. CDR3 length: 16 amino acids. The V gene end was trimmed by 3 bases and the J gene end by 4 bases; junction bases not matched to a gene: 4. In nucleotides, the CDR3 is TGTGCCACCAGTGATGCGACTAGCGGGGGTTCAGATACGCAGTATTTT. Translated, it gives CATSDATSGGSDTQYF.

This clonotype was recorded a few times. The chain is built from TRBV28 and TRBJ2-3; 9 nucleotides match TRBD2. The trim removed 1 base at V and 2 bases at J, leaving 4 bases unmatched. This CDR3 comprises 16 residues. In germline, CDR1 is MDHEN, CDR2 SYDVKM. The CDR3 loop is CASSLLGLAVTDTQYF. The DNA of the CDR3 is TGTGCCAGCAGTTTATTGGGACTAGCAGTCACAGATACGCAGTATTTT. The entire variable domain, with the rest obtained from reference TRBV28 and TRBJ2-3, is as follows: DVKVTQSSRYLVKRTGEKVFLECVQDMDHENMFWYRQDPGLGLRLIYFSYDVKMKEKGDIPEGYSVSREKKERFSLILESASTNQTSMYLCASSLLGLAVTDTQYFGPGTRLTVL.

This chain links TRBV4-3 with TRBJ2-1; 9 bases map to TRBD2. The germline gives CDR1 LGHNA, CDR2 YSLEER. Germline trimming cut 1 base from V and 6 bases from J; bases unmatched to any gene: 4. CDR3 length equals 15 residues. CDR3 coding DNA: TGCGCCAGCAGCCAAGGGCTAGCGGGAACCAATGAGCAGTTCTTC. Its protein product is CASSQGLAGTNEQFF.

The V gene is TRBV19, the J gene TRBJ2-1; TRBD1 aligns across 9 bases. The junction had 10 bases not matched to a gene; V was cut back by 6 bases and J by 7 bases. Germline V gives CDR1 LNHDA, CDR2 SQIVND (reference sequence). The CDR3 spans 15 residues. CDR3 protein: CASSEYGQGKNEQFF. CDR3 DNA sequence: TGTGCCAGTAGCGAATACGGACAGGGGAAGAATGAGCAGTTCTTC.

Here the CDR3 DNA reads TGCGCCAGCAGCCCCCGGCCTAATGCAGGGGGTGTCTTGGCTGGCTACACCTTC. Translating it yields CASSPRPNAGGVLAGYTF. J is TRBJ1-2 and V is TRBV5-1; 7 bases fit TRBD1. The CDR3 sequence is 18 residues long. After removal of 4 bases from V and 7 bases from J, the junction contained 22 bases not matched to a gene. Germline values: CDR1 SGHRS, CDR2 YFSETQ. Full variable domain (remainder filled in from reference TRBV5-1 and TRBJ1-2): KAGVTQTPRYLIKTRGQQVTLSCSPISGHRSVSWYQQTPGQGLQFLFEYFSETQRNKGNFPGRFSGRQFSNSRSEMNVSTLELGDSALYLCASSPRPNAGGVLAGYTFGSGTRLTVV.

This clonotype has only a few counts. V usage is TRBV7-3 and J usage is TRBJ2-1, with 10 bases fitting TRBD1. Germline CDR1 and CDR2: SGHTA and FQGTGA. V was pared by 5 bases and J by 12 bases, with 13 bases of the junction left unmatched. The CDR3 has 15 residues. The CDR3 protein is CASSMTGGALWRQFF. The CDR3 DNA reads as TGTGCCAGCAGCATGACAGGGGGCGCATTGTGGAGGCAGTTCTTC.

The rearrangement links TRBV6-2 or TRBV6-3 to TRBJ1-4, with no clear D. Trimming shortened V by 4 bases and J by 5 bases, and 20 bases separated the two germline ends. Germline loops: CDR1 MNHEY, CDR2 SVGEGT. This CDR3 is built from 17 residues. Here the CDR3 DNA reads TGTGCCAGCAGTTTAAGATTGACGGCCCGGGAAAATGAAAAACTGTTTTTT. It yields the protein CASSLRLTARENEKLFF.